This TCR beta chain is from a study of Ad26.COV2.S vaccination and SARS-CoV-2 variants. General observations from the study: Reportedly, spike-specific CD8+ and CD4+ T cell responses achieved substantial breadth once vaccination had taken place. Responses of T cells in total may have been underestimated by the TCR breadth and depth analyses.

The CDR3 runs to 15 residues. Comments on this clone: The antigen is not known.

Treatment meaning: some 20 received Ad26.COV2.S at low or high dose, single or two shots; several received placebo; per-sample allocation not given. Collection of the samples took place on day 63 after the first injection of vaccine or placebo. TCRdb's copy holds only in-frame clones and misses some; the assay was immunoSEQ multiplex PCR. The sample lists 440,000 or so clones; 90% were seen once. This sequence originates from a person between 18 and 60 years old who received the Ad26.COV2.S COVID-19 vaccine or a placebo. The rearrangement joins TRBV12-2 to TRBJ2-1; the table assigns TRBD1, which was not confirmed against the DNA. TRBV12-2 is recorded as a pseudogene. Source: peripheral blood, taken in a trial of Ad26.COV2.S vaccine versus placebo. The CDR3 nucleotides are TGTGCAAGTCGCTTAAGGCCCCAGGGGCCCAATGAGCAGTTCTTC. As protein: CASRLRPQGPNEQFF.